This entry lists 10 T cell receptor beta chains sequenced from one sample in a study of blood T cell repertoires in COVID-19 (dated by TCRdb to about 2020). Library method: the immunoSEQ multiplex PCR assay. TCRdb took over this immuneACCESS table, retaining in-frame rearrangements with V and J assigned. Such tables are incomplete; in checked studies, under half of the missing clones stem from an unresolved V gene, and the remainder is unexplained. Here the sample has some 100,000 clones; 83% occur a single time. The ten largest make up around a sixth of the sample. Sequenced sample: peripheral blood. The receptors here all came from a woman aged 55-69 years with acute or convalescent COVID-19.

The DNA for the CDR3 is TGCGCCAGCAGCCAATACCCAGATTCACCCCTCCACTTT. Its translation: CASSQYPDSPLHF. The gene calls are TRBV4-1 and TRBJ1-6; D is undetermined. The CDR3 sequence is 13 residues long. V was clipped by 2 bases and J by 8 bases, with 7 bases between them. CDR1 MGHRA and CDR2 YSYEKL come from the germline V gene.

The chain links TRBV12-5 to TRBJ1-3, with a weak D call TRBD1 (6 bases). The CDR3 is 15 residues long. Trimming left V 1 base short and J 5 bases short, with 12 bases between. Germline CDR1 reads LGHNT; CDR2 reads FRNRAP. The CDR3 coding sequence is TGTGCTAGTGGTTTGGCCGGGACAACCCGAAACACCATATATTTT. This translates into CASGLAGTTRNTIYF.

This chain connects TRBV2 to TRBJ2-2, with D possibly matching TRBD1 (6 bases). V lost 5 bases to trimming and J lost 2 bases, with 9 bases between them. This CDR3 has 14 amino acids. Germline CDR1 and CDR2: SNHLY and FYNNEI. CDR3 sequence reads: CASSYRVNTGELFF. The CDR3 DNA reads as TGTGCCAGCAGTTACAGGGTTAACACCGGGGAGCTGTTTTTT.

The gene calls are TRBV10-2 and TRBJ1-5; TRBD1 might be the D (6 bases). The CDR3 runs to 15 residues. V lost 7 bases to trimming and J lost 2 bases, with 15 bases between them. The germline CDR1 and CDR2 sequences are WSHSY and SAAADI. The chain's CDR3 is CASTGDINGNQPQHF. CDR3 in DNA: TGCGCCAGCACCGGGGACATTAATGGCAATCAGCCCCAGCATTTT.

The CDR3 here is CASSKSVQGGDGYTF. The CDR3 DNA sequence: TGTGCCAGCAGCAAGTCGGTCCAAGGGGGAGATGGCTACACCTTC. The gene calls are TRBV5-5 and TRBJ1-2; a weak D match, TRBD1 (6 bases). Trimming took 4 bases from V and 6 from J, leaving 19 bases between them. Germline-derived CDR1 and CDR2 are SGHKS and YYEKEE (reference sequence). The CDR3 is made up of 15 amino acids.

V gene TRBV11-2 combines with J gene TRBJ2-3; 7 bases are a match to TRBD2. The CDR3 extends over 15 amino acids. The ends lost 7 bases at V and 1 base at J; junction bases unmatched: 8. Germline lookup yields CDR1 SGHAT and CDR2 FQNNGV. In DNA form, the CDR3 reads TGTGCCAGCACCCCAGGGAGGGCCGGCACAGATACGCAGTATTTT. It yields the protein CASTPGRAGTDTQYF.

The gene calls are TRBV7-9 and TRBJ2-1; 10 nucleotides agree with TRBD2. Germline V gene data show CDR1 as SEHNR and CDR2 as FQNEAQ (reference sequence). There are 16 residues in the CDR3. V lost 2 bases to trimming and J lost 7 bases; unmatched junction nucleotides: 8. CDR3 residues: CASSLNLAGATNEQFF. CDR3 nucleotide sequence: TGTGCCAGCAGCTTAAATCTAGCGGGAGCCACTAATGAGCAGTTCTTC.

The rearrangement uses TRBV9 and TRBJ1-1; 8 nucleotides align to TRBD1. CDR3 length: 16 residues. Germline values: CDR1 SGDLS, CDR2 YYNGEE. V shed 3 bases and J 5 bases; nucleotides not matched to a gene: 12. In DNA, the CDR3 is TGTGCCAGCAGCGCGTTAAGGACAGGGTCGGATACTGAAGCTTTCTTT. Its translation is CASSALRTGSDTEAFF.

This chain joins TRBV7-3 and TRBJ2-1, with 11 bases aligning to TRBD2. The CDR3 spans 14 residues. Germline values: CDR1 SGHTA, CDR2 FQGTGA. J was trimmed by 9 bases and V by 3 bases; bases with no gene match: 4. The CDR3: CASSFGTSGGEQFF. The CDR3 bases are TGTGCCAGCAGCTTTGGGACTAGCGGAGGTGAGCAGTTCTTC.

This clone was counted once. The rearrangement joins TRBV28 to TRBJ1-1; D unclear. The V end was cut by 5 bases, the J end by 0 bases, with 13 bases between. Per germline, CDR1 MDHEN and CDR2 SYDVKM. CDR3 size: 15 residues. CDR3 DNA: TGTGCCAGCAGTCCCCCGCCGGGGATGAACACTGAAGCTTTCTTT. It specifies CASSPPPGMNTEAFF.